This record concerns one T cell receptor beta chain sequence. Its antigen is not identified. Specified treatment: over 15 received Ad26.COV2.S at low or high dose, single or two shots; about 5 received placebo; per-sample allocation not given. The study sampled participants on day 63 after the first vaccine or placebo injection. The CDR3 is 14 amino acids. V gave up 2 bases and J gave up 6 bases, with 13 bases separating them. Germline values: CDR1 MNHNY, CDR2 SVGAGI (reference sequence). Here immunoSEQ multiplex PCR was the method, and the copy in TCRdb shows in-frame clones only, minus some. The sample has 330,000 or so clones; approximately 87% are singletons. These data belong to a study of Ad26.COV2.S vaccination and SARS-CoV-2 variants. Study as a whole: In the study, Ad26.COV2.S was injected intramuscularly once, or twice 56 days apart.

General study findings and limits: Using TCR breadth and depth analyses may have led to underestimated total T cell responses.

This TCR came from a person between 18 and 65 years old who received the Ad26.COV2.S COVID-19 vaccine or a placebo. Here the sequenced sample was peripheral blood, taken in a trial of Ad26.COV2.S vaccine versus placebo. This sequence joins TRBV6-6 and TRBJ1-2; the D gene is possibly TRBD1 (5 bases). The CDR3 DNA sequence: TGTGCCAGCAGTTACGGCGGGGGAGAGGATGGCTACACCTTC. This sequence encodes CASSYGGGEDGYTF.